This TCR beta chain comes out of a study of T cell changes during pregnancy in multiple sclerosis. The V gene's germline CDR1 is SGDLS and CDR2 YYNGEE. The CDR3 is 14 residues long. After removal of 0 bases from V and 6 bases from J, the junction contained 4 bases not matched to a gene. TCRdb's table, derived via immunoSEQ multiplex PCR, lists solely in-frame clones and lacks some. This sample has under 45,000 clones, with nearly 90% found just once. The origin of this receptor is a female donor with multiple sclerosis, enrolled in a pregnancy study. The source was CD4+ T cells from peripheral blood mononuclear cells, collected in the first trimester of pregnancy. The chain has TRBV9 and TRBJ2-3; 7 bases agree with TRBD2. This chain's CDR3 is CASSVERGEDTQYF. The CDR3 coding sequence is TGTGCCAGCAGCGTAGAACGGGGGGAGGATACGCAGTATTTT.